Below are 7 T cell receptor beta chains sequenced from a single sample in a study of T cells expressing NK-cell markers. Reanalyzing the 5' RACE reads, TCRdb keeps one entry per CDR3 protein, without DNA. This table lists hundreds of thousands of distinct CDR3 sequences. The sequenced sample was blood T cells: a sorted CD56 or NKG2C T cell subset, CD4+ or CD8+ T cells, or bulk PBMC T cells (not recorded which). Receptors originate from a man aged 18 to 29 in good health.

The CDR3 region is CASSLGASSFYEQYF. The chain has TRBV7-6 and TRBJ2-7. Germline assignment: CDR1 SGHVS and CDR2 FNYEAQ. The CDR3 is 15 amino acids.

V and J are TRBV25-1 and TRBJ2-7; without DNA, the TCRdb call of TRBD1 cannot be checked. Germline values: CDR1 MGHDK, CDR2 SYGVNS. The CDR3 covers 14 residues. This CDR3 is CASRGTGQSYEQYF.

The chain recombines TRBV7-2 with TRBJ2-5; as DNA is missing, the TRBD1 call by TCRdb cannot be tested. Germline V gene sequence: CDR1 SGHTA, CDR2 FQGNSA. There are 16 residues in the CDR3. The CDR3 reads CASSLAGGLGQETQYF.

The chain uses TRBV6-1 and TRBJ1-5. CDR1 and CDR2 (germline): MNHNS, SASEGT. The CDR3 totals 15 residues. CDR3 sequence reads: CASSLREGGNQPQHF.

The chain couples TRBV7-8 to TRBJ2-2; absent DNA, TCRdb's TRBD1 call cannot be checked. Germline lookup yields CDR1 SGHVS and CDR2 FQNEAQ. This CDR3 region has 17 residues. CDR3 sequence reads: CASSFFFGTQVAGELFF.

This chain connects TRBV12-3 or TRBV12-4 to TRBJ2-2; the TRBD2 assignment by TCRdb is unverifiable without DNA. The CDR3 is 15 residues long. The CDR3 sequence: CASRSGTSVGGELFF.

The chain employs TRBV27 and TRBJ2-7; checking the TCRdb D call of TRBD1 is not possible without DNA. The CDR3 spans 14 residues. CDR1 MNHEY and CDR2 SMNVEV come from the germline V gene (reference sequence). The CDR3 spells CASSSPGRGYEQYF.